Listed here is a single TCR beta chain. Its antigen target is currently unknown. No qualities accompany the bases; no much larger clone lies one base away. The data are from a study of blood T cell repertoires in COVID-19 (dated by TCRdb to 2020 to 2021). Regarding the study in general: Collaborator samples came from the United States, Italy and Spain and covered acute and convalescent phases of COVID-19. The dataset comprised deeply sampled blood TCRbeta repertoires from subjects exposed to, actively infected with, or recovered from COVID-19. Where HLA class I and class II types were available, the types were taken from metadata supplied by the sample provider, not from assay-based typing. A freely available public database, intended as a resource for researchers studying the immune response to SARS-CoV-2, is where the repertoires were released. The material from the prospective study consisted of cDNA or gDNA derived from T cells, B-cell-depleted T cells, or PBMCs. The samples were drawn from two sources: the first 160 participants of the ongoing ImmuneRACE study, and 1,000 to 1,500 subjects contributed by 6 global collaborators. Nearly every sample came with metadata listing a de-identified subject ID, COVID-19 status, age in years and sex. Study-level results and caveats: How much clinical and demographic metadata was included differed by source and by participant, and the metadata was provided uncurated.

The CDR3 runs 17 residues from the cysteine to the phenylalanine. The entry retains the CDR3 DNA only, 51 bases that are in frame from base 1. The germline V gene encodes CDR1 SGHNT and CDR2 YYREEE (reference sequence). V and J are truncated by 6 bases and 0 bases respectively, leaving an intervening sequence of 21 bases. TCRbeta CDR3 regions were amplified from genomic DNA by means of the immunoSEQ Assay, a bias-controlled multiplex PCR. From the authors' description of their analysis: The number of nucleated cells in each sample was estimated by amplification of reference gene primers within the assay. To quantify the absolute abundance of each unique TCRbeta CDR3 rearrangement, sequence reads were collapsed and filtered. For each sample, productive Simpson clonality was calculated as the square root of Simpson's diversity index across productive rearrangements. TCRdb stores this immuneACCESS table with in-frame sequences only. Part of the clones is absent; in the studies checked, under half of the shortfall reflects unresolved V genes, and no reason is known for the rest. The D gene and trimming were derived from the DNA, and the V and J assignments and clone size from that table. The table for this sample lists about 260,000 clones; 86% of them were counted only once. Approximately 9.8% of the sample goes to the ten largest clones.

Samples from volunteer blood donors who had recovered from COVID-19 were contributed by a second Seattle source. Whole blood was collected in K2EDTA tubes by collaborating institutions according to the institutions' own protocols. Collaborator samples were shipped for TCRbeta analysis as frozen whole blood, isolated PBMCs, or DNA extracted from either sample type. The chain is assembled from TRBV5-4 and TRBJ2-5; TRBD1 is a weak D gene call, 6 bases matching. Material for sequencing was peripheral blood. This receptor was identified in a man between 35 and 55 years old who had recovered from COVID-19. The CDR3 corresponds to CASTKGGGLGYQETQYF. The sequenced DNA is TGTGCCAGCACAAAAGGGGGTGGCTTGGGGTACCAAGAGACCCAGTACTTC.